This TCR beta chain was found in a study of blood T cell repertoires in COVID-19. Assay used: immunoSEQ multiplex PCR; TCRdb lists only in-frame clones, some missing. The data show around 130,000 clones, around 81% seen once. Trimming at V came to 4 bases and at J to 5 bases, leaving 7 bases not matched to a gene. The CDR3 runs 14 residues. Germline V CDR1 and CDR2: GTSNPN, SVGIG (reference sequence). This clonotype was sampled from a human donor in a cohort sampled during active COVID-19. Sequencing was performed on peripheral blood. V gene TRBV30 combines with J gene TRBJ1-1, with TRBD1 matching 10 bases. The CDR3 bases are TGTGCCTGGATCCCTGGACAGGGGGGGACTGAAGCTTTCTTT. Protein product: CAWIPGQGGTEAFF.